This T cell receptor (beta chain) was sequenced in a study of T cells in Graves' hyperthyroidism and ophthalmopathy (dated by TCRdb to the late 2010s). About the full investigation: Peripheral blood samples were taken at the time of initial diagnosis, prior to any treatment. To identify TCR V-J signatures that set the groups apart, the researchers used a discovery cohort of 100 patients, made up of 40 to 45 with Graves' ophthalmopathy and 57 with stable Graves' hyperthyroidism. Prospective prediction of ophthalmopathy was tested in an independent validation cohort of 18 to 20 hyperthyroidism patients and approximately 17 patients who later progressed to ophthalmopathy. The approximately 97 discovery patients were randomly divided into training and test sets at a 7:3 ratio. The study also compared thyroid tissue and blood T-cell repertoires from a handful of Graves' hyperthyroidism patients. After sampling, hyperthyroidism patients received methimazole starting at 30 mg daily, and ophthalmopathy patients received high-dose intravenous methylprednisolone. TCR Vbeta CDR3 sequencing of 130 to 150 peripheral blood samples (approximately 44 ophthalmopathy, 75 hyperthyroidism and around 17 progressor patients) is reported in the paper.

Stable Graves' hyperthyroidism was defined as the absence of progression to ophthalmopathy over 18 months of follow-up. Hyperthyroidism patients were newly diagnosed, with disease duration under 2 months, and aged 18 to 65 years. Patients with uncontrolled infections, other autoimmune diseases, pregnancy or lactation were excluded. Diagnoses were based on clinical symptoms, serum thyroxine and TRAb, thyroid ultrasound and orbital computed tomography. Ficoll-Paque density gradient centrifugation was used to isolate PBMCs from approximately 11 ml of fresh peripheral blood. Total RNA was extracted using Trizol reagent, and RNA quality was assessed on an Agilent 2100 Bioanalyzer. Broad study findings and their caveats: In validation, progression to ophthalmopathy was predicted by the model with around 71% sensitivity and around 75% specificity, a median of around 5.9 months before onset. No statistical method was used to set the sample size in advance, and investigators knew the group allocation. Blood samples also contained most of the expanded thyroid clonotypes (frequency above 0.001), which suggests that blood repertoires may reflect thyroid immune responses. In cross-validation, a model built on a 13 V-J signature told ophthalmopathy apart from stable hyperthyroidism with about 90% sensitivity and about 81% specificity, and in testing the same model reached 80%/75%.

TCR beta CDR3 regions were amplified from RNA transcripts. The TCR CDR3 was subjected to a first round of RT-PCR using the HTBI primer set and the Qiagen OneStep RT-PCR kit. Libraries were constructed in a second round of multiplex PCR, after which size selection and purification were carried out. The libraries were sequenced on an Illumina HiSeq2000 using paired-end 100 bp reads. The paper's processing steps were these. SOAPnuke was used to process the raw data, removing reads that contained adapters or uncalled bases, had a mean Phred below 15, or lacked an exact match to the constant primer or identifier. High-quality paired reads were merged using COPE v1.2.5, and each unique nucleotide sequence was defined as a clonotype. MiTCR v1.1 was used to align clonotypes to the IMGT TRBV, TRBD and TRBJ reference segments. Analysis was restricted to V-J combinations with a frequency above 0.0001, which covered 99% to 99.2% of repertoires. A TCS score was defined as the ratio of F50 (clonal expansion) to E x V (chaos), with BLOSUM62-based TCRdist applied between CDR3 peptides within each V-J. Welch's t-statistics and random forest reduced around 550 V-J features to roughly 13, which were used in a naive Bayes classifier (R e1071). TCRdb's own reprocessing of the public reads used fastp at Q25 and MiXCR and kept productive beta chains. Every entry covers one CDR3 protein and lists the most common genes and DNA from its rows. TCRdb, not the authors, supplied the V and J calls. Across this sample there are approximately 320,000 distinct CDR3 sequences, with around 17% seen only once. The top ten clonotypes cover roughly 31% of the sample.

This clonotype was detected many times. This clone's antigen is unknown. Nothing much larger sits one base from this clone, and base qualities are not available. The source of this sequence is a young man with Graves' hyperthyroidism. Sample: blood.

The DNA reads TGTGCCAGCAGCCCCGACGGGACAGATACGCAGTATTTT. The encoded protein is CASSPDGTDTQYF. This chain joins TRBV7-9 to TRBJ2-3, with no confident D gene call. From a lookup of the germline V gene (reference sequence), CDR1 and CDR2 are SEHNR and FQNEAQ. Counted from cysteine to phenylalanine, this CDR3 has 13 amino acids. Only CDR3 DNA remains: 39 bases, in frame from the first base. V was cut back by 5 bases and J by 3 bases, leaving a gap of 9 bases between them. The entire variable domain, with the stretches around the CDR3 drawn from the reference TRBV7-9 and TRBJ2-3 proteins, is DTGVSQNPRHKITKRGQNVTFRCDPISEHNRLYWYRQTLGQGPEFLTYFQNEAQLEKSRLLSDRFSAERPKGSFSTLEIQRTEQGDSAMYLCASSPDGTDTQYFGPGTRLTVL.